This TCR beta chain came from a study of regulatory T cells in long-lasting Graves disease. This clonotype appeared a few times. Germline CDR1 is SEHNR and CDR2 is FQNEAQ (reference sequence). The CDR3 has 15 residues. V dropped 2 bases and J dropped 3 bases, with 10 bases sitting between them. Arm-PCR of CDR3 regions and iRepertoire HTBI primers were the basis on which TCR beta libraries were built. TCRdb called the multiplex PCR reads again in MiXCR, with one record for every CDR3 protein. Here the sample spans under 800,000 distinct CDR3 sequences, 15% to 20% being singletons. The time point is: newly diagnosed GD, antithyroid drugs for less than 3 months. Generation of the TCR library employed RNA extracted from PBMCs. Separately, the same data were catalogued under a study of T cells in Graves' hyperthyroidism and ophthalmopathy.

The sequence came from a young woman with Graves disease. Sequencing used peripheral blood mononuclear cells (PBMCs), obtained at new diagnosis, from a patient treated with antithyroid drugs. The gene calls are TRBV7-9 and TRBJ2-2; D tentatively fits TRBD1 or TRBD2 (5 bases each). The CDR3 loop is CASSLIRGDTGELFF. As DNA, the CDR3 is TGTGCCAGCAGCTTAATTCGAGGGGACACCGGGGAGCTGTTTTTT.